The rows below give T cell receptor beta chains drawn from one sample of a study of T cells after yellow fever vaccination. TCRdb re-called the 5' RACE reads through MiXCR, storing one row per CDR3 protein. The sample carries roughly 520,000 distinct CDR3 sequences, 21% recorded once. The sample in question was PBMCs, obtained about 20 days after the first yellow fever vaccination. These receptors all stem from a man aged 18 to 30 who received the YFV17D yellow fever vaccine. Both conserved end residues are part of each CDR3. A D gene is named only where the DNA matches it firmly. Clone size is given for some rows only: seen once, a few or many times, or a class if the clone is expanded.

J gene: TRBJ1-5
clone size: few
V gene: TRBV19
D gene: NA
CDR3 length: 16
CDR3 protein: CASSAYSGTYNQPQHF
CDR3 DNA: TGTGCCAGTAGTGCTTATTCCGGGACATACAATCAGCCCCAGCATTTT

J gene: TRBJ2-4
clone size: few
V gene: TRBV18
D gene: NA
CDR3 length: 16
CDR3 protein: CASSPPSGVAENIQYF
CDR3 DNA: TGTGCCAGCTCACCACCGTCGGGGGTGGCCGAAAACATTCAGTACTTC

J gene: TRBJ1-2
clone size: NA
V gene: TRBV28
D gene: NA
CDR3 length: 13
CDR3 protein: CASSTPGVYGYTF
CDR3 DNA: TGTGCCAGCAGCACACCCGGGGTGTACGGCTACACCTTC

J gene: TRBJ2-1
clone size: NA
V gene: TRBV27
D gene: NA
CDR3 length: 15
CDR3 protein: CASSLGVSPYNEQFF
CDR3 DNA: TGTGCCAGCAGCCTTGGGGTGTCGCCCTACAATGAGCAGTTCTTC

J gene: TRBJ2-7
clone size: NA
V gene: TRBV3-1
D gene: NA
CDR3 length: 13
CDR3 protein: CASSQETSYEQYF
CDR3 DNA: TGTGCCAGCAGCCAAGAGACGTCCTACGAGCAGTACTTC

J gene: TRBJ2-7
clone size: NA
V gene: TRBV5-1
D gene: NA
CDR3 length: 13
CDR3 protein: CASSWESSYEQYF
CDR3 DNA: TGCGCCAGCAGCTGGGAGAGCTCCTACGAGCAGTACTTC

J gene: TRBJ1-1
clone size: NA
V gene: TRBV7-2
D gene: TRBD1
CDR3 length: 15
CDR3 protein: CASSLVQGVGSEAFF
CDR3 DNA: TGTGCCAGCAGCTTAGTACAGGGGGTCGGTTCTGAAGCTTTCTTT

J gene: TRBJ2-1
clone size: few
V gene: TRBV7-9
D gene: NA
CDR3 length: 14
CDR3 protein: CASSKGPAYNEQFF
CDR3 DNA: TGTGCCAGCAGCAAAGGGCCCGCTTACAATGAGCAGTTCTTC

J gene: TRBJ2-3
clone size: few
V gene: TRBV21-1
D gene: NA
CDR3 length: 17
CDR3 protein: CASSKEILQGRRDTQYF
CDR3 DNA: TGTGCCAGCAGCAAAGAAATTCTCCAGGGGAGAAGAGATACGCAGTATTTT

J gene: TRBJ2-5
clone size: few
V gene: TRBV12-3/TRBV12-4
D gene: NA
CDR3 length: 15
CDR3 protein: CASSWRLEYQETQYF
CDR3 DNA: TGTGCCAGCAGTTGGCGCCTAGAGTACCAAGAGACCCAGTACTTC

J gene: TRBJ2-3
clone size: few
V gene: TRBV19
D gene: NA
CDR3 length: 13
CDR3 protein: CATKVSGADTQYF
CDR3 DNA: TGTGCCACCAAAGTATCCGGGGCAGATACGCAGTATTTT

J gene: TRBJ2-5
clone size: few
V gene: TRBV18
D gene: TRBD2
CDR3 length: 14
CDR3 protein: CASSPGTRRETQYF
CDR3 DNA: TGTGCCAGCTCACCCGGGACTAGGAGAGAGACCCAGTACTTC

J gene: TRBJ1-1
clone size: few
V gene: TRBV7-2
D gene: NA
CDR3 length: 16
CDR3 protein: CASSRGAGTMNTEAFF
CDR3 DNA: TGTGCCAGCAGCCGGGGGGCAGGGACAATGAACACTGAAGCTTTCTTT

J gene: TRBJ2-3
clone size: many
V gene: TRBV7-2
D gene: TRBD2
CDR3 length: 17
CDR3 protein: CASSLYPLAGVTDTQYF
CDR3 DNA: TGTGCCAGCAGCTTATACCCACTAGCGGGGGTCACAGATACGCAGTATTTT

J gene: TRBJ1-1
clone size: NA
V gene: TRBV3-1
D gene: NA
CDR3 length: 14
CDR3 protein: CASSQSEVRTEAFF
CDR3 DNA: TGTGCCAGCAGCCAAAGCGAGGTACGCACTGAAGCTTTCTTT

J gene: TRBJ2-3
clone size: NA
V gene: TRBV10-2
D gene: NA
CDR3 length: 11
CDR3 protein: CASSAPQAQYF
CDR3 DNA: TGCGCCAGCAGTGCGCCCCAGGCGCAGTATTTT

J gene: TRBJ2-2
clone size: few
V gene: TRBV5-1
D gene: NA
CDR3 length: 18
CDR3 protein: CASSPPIDGAALARELFF
CDR3 DNA: TGCGCCAGCAGCCCCCCGATCGATGGAGCGGCCTTGGCCCGGGAGCTGTTTTTT

J gene: TRBJ2-2
clone size: few
V gene: TRBV7-2
D gene: NA
CDR3 length: 15
CDR3 protein: CASSLNGWAAGELFF
CDR3 DNA: TGTGCCAGCAGCTTAAATGGGTGGGCCGCCGGGGAGCTGTTTTTT

J gene: TRBJ2-3
clone size: NA
V gene: TRBV4-3
D gene: NA
CDR3 length: 13
CDR3 protein: CASSQDRSVTQYF
CDR3 DNA: TGCGCCAGCAGCCAAGATCGTTCGGTGACGCAGTATTTT

J gene: TRBJ2-2
clone size: many
V gene: TRBV7-2
D gene: TRBD1
CDR3 length: 15
CDR3 protein: CASSSRTGRAGELFF
CDR3 DNA: TGTGCCAGCAGCTCCAGGACAGGGAGAGCTGGGGAGCTGTTTTTT

J gene: TRBJ2-2
clone size: few
V gene: TRBV20-1
D gene: NA
CDR3 length: 16
CDR3 protein: CSARDFGQGGTGELFF
CDR3 DNA: TGCAGTGCTAGAGATTTCGGTCAGGGCGGCACCGGGGAGCTGTTTTTT

J gene: TRBJ2-5
clone size: few
V gene: TRBV7-9
D gene: TRBD1
CDR3 length: 15
CDR3 protein: CASSLRGGGQETQYF
CDR3 DNA: TGTGCCAGCAGCTTACGAGGGGGCGGACAAGAGACCCAGTACTTC

J gene: TRBJ2-2
clone size: few
V gene: TRBV7-2
D gene: NA
CDR3 length: 14
CDR3 protein: CASSLAEVAGELFF
CDR3 DNA: TGTGCCAGCAGCTTAGCCGAGGTGGCCGGGGAGCTGTTTTTT

J gene: TRBJ2-7
clone size: NA
V gene: TRBV7-6
D gene: NA
CDR3 length: 13
CDR3 protein: CASSGAGNYEQYF
CDR3 DNA: TGTGCCAGCAGCGGGGCAGGGAACTACGAGCAGTACTTC

J gene: TRBJ2-1
clone size: NA
V gene: TRBV29-1
D gene: TRBD1
CDR3 length: 14
CDR3 protein: CSVRGGGPYNEQFF
CDR3 DNA: TGCAGCGTCCGAGGGGGCGGCCCCTACAATGAGCAGTTCTTC

J gene: TRBJ2-1
clone size: NA
V gene: TRBV5-1
D gene: TRBD2
CDR3 length: 14
CDR3 protein: CASGALAGDNEQFF
CDR3 DNA: TGCGCCAGCGGCGCTCTAGCGGGCGACAATGAGCAGTTCTTC

J gene: TRBJ1-5
clone size: NA
V gene: TRBV27
D gene: NA
CDR3 length: 14
CDR3 protein: CASSFRTWGEPQHF
CDR3 DNA: TGTGCCAGCAGTTTTCGGACATGGGGTGAGCCCCAGCATTTT

J gene: TRBJ2-7
clone size: many
V gene: TRBV29-1
D gene: NA
CDR3 length: 11
CDR3 protein: CSVEQAGEQYF
CDR3 DNA: TGCAGCGTTGAACAGGCGGGGGAGCAGTACTTC

J gene: TRBJ2-1
clone size: many
V gene: TRBV12-3/TRBV12-4
D gene: TRBD2
CDR3 length: 15
CDR3 protein: CASKPRESSYNEQFF
CDR3 DNA: TGTGCCAGCAAGCCGCGGGAGAGCTCCTACAATGAGCAGTTCTTC

J gene: TRBJ2-1
clone size: few
V gene: TRBV7-9
D gene: TRBD2
CDR3 length: 15
CDR3 protein: CASSYRLAGGHEQFF
CDR3 DNA: TGTGCCAGCAGCTATAGACTAGCGGGGGGGCATGAGCAGTTCTTC

J gene: TRBJ1-3
clone size: few
V gene: TRBV5-1
D gene: NA
CDR3 length: 14
CDR3 protein: CASSLEGEGNTIYF
CDR3 DNA: TGCGCCAGCAGCTTGGAAGGGGAAGGAAACACCATATATTTT

J gene: TRBJ2-2
clone size: NA
V gene: TRBV3-1
D gene: NA
CDR3 length: 16
CDR3 protein: CASSHRPTPNTGELFF
CDR3 DNA: TGTGCCAGCAGCCATCGCCCCACCCCGAACACCGGGGAGCTGTTTTTT

J gene: TRBJ2-3
clone size: NA
V gene: TRBV14
D gene: NA
CDR3 length: 15
CDR3 protein: CASSPPRGSGDTQYF
CDR3 DNA: TGTGCCAGCAGCCCACCCCGGGGGAGCGGAGATACGCAGTATTTT

J gene: TRBJ1-3
clone size: NA
V gene: TRBV3-1
D gene: NA
CDR3 length: 15
CDR3 protein: CASSQARQLTNTIYF
CDR3 DNA: TGTGCCAGCAGCCAGGCCCGACAGCTGACGAACACCATATATTTT